The clone carrying this TCR beta chain showed up just once. The antigen is not known. Per sample, no less than 5 micrograms of total RNA were extracted. This entry comes from a study of blood T cells in healthy people across ages. Study as a whole: In model experiments, template switching was able to capture about one barcoded beta molecule for every two T cells that were present. Study-wide results and limits: Fewer expanded clones and more diversity marked long-lived versus aged donors.

A second PCR, run for 7 to 11 cycles, used a sample-barcoded 5' primer plus a J-beta primer mix. A 12-random-nucleotide template-switch adaptor tagged each cDNA molecule. Using its own MiXCR run on the 5' RACE reads, TCRdb lists one record per CDR3 protein. Here the sample spans some 1,500,000 distinct CDR3 sequences, approximately 43% being singletons. V lost 7 bases to trimming and J lost 7 bases, with 14 bases between them. CDR1 and CDR2 from the germline V gene are MDHEN and SYDVKM. The CDR3 covers 14 residues. This sequence joins TRBV28 and TRBJ1-6; D possibly corresponds to TRBD1 (5 bases). Input material: blood. This TCR came from a woman aged 18-29 years in good health. The CDR3 here is CASTNGGANSPLHF. The CDR3 DNA is TGTGCCAGCACCAATGGTGGGGCCAATTCACCCCTCCACTTT.